The next 5 T cell receptor beta chains were all read from a single sample in a study of blood T cell repertoires in COVID-19 (dated by TCRdb to about 2020). Libraries were made using the immunoSEQ multiplex PCR assay. TCRdb took this table from immuneACCESS and kept in-frame rearrangements with V and J called. Such tables lack part of the clones; where checked against another copy, unresolved V genes explain under half of the gap, and the rest is unexplained. This sample has 200,000 to 250,000 clones in its table, and more than 80% of those were observed once. The ten biggest clones cover about 2.2% of the sample. Material for sequencing was peripheral blood. The source of these receptors is a man younger than 45 who had recovered from COVID-19.

V gene TRBV7-9 combines with J gene TRBJ2-7; 9 bases are shared with TRBD1. CDR3 length equals 15 residues. Per germline, CDR1 SEHNR and CDR2 FQNEAQ (reference sequence). J lost 0 bases, V lost 3 bases, and 3 bases had no gene match. The CDR3 nucleotides are TGTGCCAGCAGCTTGGGACAGGGATTCTCCTACGAGCAGTACTTC. Translated: CASSLGQGFSYEQYF.

This clone was seen only once. This chain uses TRBV5-6 with TRBJ1-4; D remains unclear. Germline values: CDR1 SGHDT, CDR2 YYEEEE. This CDR3 region has 14 residues. Trimming removed 4 bases at V and 7 bases at J, with 14 bases between. CDR3 sequence reads: CASSTPSGLEKLFF. DNA of the CDR3: TGTGCCAGCAGCACGCCGTCGGGTCTTGAAAAACTGTTTTTT. Full variable domain (missing parts from reference TRBV5-6 and TRBJ1-4): DAGVTQSPTHLIKTRGQQVTLRCSPKSGHDTVSWYQQALGQGPQFIFQYYEEEERQRGNFPDRFSGHQFPNYSSELNVNALLLGDSALYLCASSTPSGLEKLFFGSGTQLSVL.

The chain uses TRBV2 and TRBJ1-4; 7 nucleotides align to TRBD1. J lost 3 bases, V lost 9 bases, and 10 bases had no gene match. The CDR3 runs 15 residues. Germline V lookup: CDR1 SNHLY, CDR2 FYNNEI. The chain's CDR3 is CASIYRGSANEKLFF. Written as DNA, the CDR3 is TGTGCCAGTATATACAGGGGCAGTGCTAATGAAAAACTGTTTTTT.

The V call is TRBV9, the J call TRBJ2-5, with TRBD2 matching over 9 bases. This CDR3 is built from 14 residues. The ends lost 6 bases at V and 2 bases at J; junction bases unmatched: 5. Germline V gene data show CDR1 as SGDLS and CDR2 as YYNGEE. The chain's CDR3 is CASNWAGGQETQYF. Here the CDR3 DNA reads TGTGCCAGCAACTGGGCGGGGGGGCAAGAGACCCAGTACTTC.

This chain links TRBV19 with TRBJ2-5; tentative D call: TRBD1 (5 bases). Germline CDR1 reads LNHDA; CDR2 reads SQIVND (reference sequence). Trimming cost V 7 bases and J 5 bases, with 8 bases left between them. This CDR3 region has 11 residues. The CDR3 protein is CASMGRETQYF. CDR3 DNA: TGTGCCAGTATGGGGCGGGAGACCCAGTACTTC.